Presented here are 14 T cell receptor beta chains from one specimen sequenced in a study of blood T cell repertoires in COVID-19. Generated by immunoSEQ multiplex PCR, the TCRdb table keeps only in-frame clones and is missing some. The table lists approximately 670,000 clones, just under 90% of them singletons. Sequenced sample: peripheral blood. These receptors were taken from a woman aged 18-29 years with acute or convalescent COVID-19.

V usage is TRBV30 and J usage is TRBJ1-1, with D perhaps TRBD1 (5 bases). In germline, CDR1 is GTSNPN, CDR2 SVGIG (reference sequence). There are 12 residues in the CDR3. The V end lost 5 bases, the J end lost 1 base, and 8 bases lay between the germline ends. CDR3 sequence: CAWSDRNTEAFF. The CDR3 bases are TGTGCCTGGTCAGACAGGAACACTGAAGCTTTCTTT.

The gene calls are TRBV18 and TRBJ1-1, with 7 bases lining up with TRBD1. Germline V gene data show CDR1 as KGHSH and CDR2 as LQKENI. Trimming took 4 bases from V and 0 from J; bases not matched to a gene: 5. CDR3 length equals 15 residues. CDR3 bases: TGTGCCAGCTCACGCGAGGGGGCTTTGAACACTGAAGCTTTCTTT. This codes for CASSREGALNTEAFF.

The chain has TRBV7-9 and TRBJ1-1; D unresolved. Per germline, CDR1 SEHNR and CDR2 FQNEAQ (reference sequence). V lost 2 bases and J lost 9, with 13 bases in between. There are 13 residues in the CDR3. In DNA, the CDR3 is TGTGCCAGCAGCTTAATTCGAGTACAGCAAGCTTTCTTT. Translating gives CASSLIRVQQAFF.

The chain has TRBV3-1 (or the pseudogene TRBV3-2) and TRBJ2-1; 8 nucleotides agree with TRBD2. Germline V CDR1 and CDR2: LGHDT, YNNKEL (reference sequence). The CDR3 length is 15 residues. Germline trimming cut 2 bases from V and 8 bases from J; bases unmatched to any gene: 8. The CDR3 nucleotides are TGTGCCAGCAGCCAACTGACTAGCGTATTCGATGAGCAGTTCTTC. This gives the protein CASSQLTSVFDEQFF.

The genes are TRBV2 and TRBJ1-4; D is possibly TRBD1 (6 bases). The V gene lost 6 bases and the J gene lost 7 bases, with 18 bases spanning the gap. The CDR3 is 15 residues long. Germline V gene sequence: CDR1 SNHLY, CDR2 FYNNEI. The CDR3 protein is CASSPGDMGGEKLFF. CDR3 nucleotide sequence: TGTGCCAGCAGCCCAGGGGATATGGGTGGTGAAAAACTGTTTTTT.

This clone was recorded only once. The chain joins TRBV11-2 to TRBJ1-1; D might be TRBD1 (6 bases). This CDR3 has 18 amino acids. V lost 0 bases, J lost 5 bases, and 22 bases lay in between. Germline V gene data show CDR1 as SGHAT and CDR2 as FQNNGV. The CDR3 protein is CASSLDFPHAGVGTEAFF. The CDR3 region has the DNA TGTGCCAGCAGCTTAGATTTCCCGCACGCAGGGGTCGGGACTGAAGCTTTCTTT.

The chain joins TRBV9 to TRBJ2-7; D ambiguous. V lost 0 bases to trimming and J lost 7 bases, with 14 bases between them. The CDR3 runs to 14 residues. Germline CDR1 is SGDLS and CDR2 is YYNGEE. DNA for the CDR3: TGTGCCAGCAGCGTAGGTGGCCTGCCATGGGAGCAGTACTTC. It specifies CASSVGGLPWEQYF.

The rearrangement links TRBV5-4 to TRBJ1-3; possible D gene TRBD1, 6 bases. The germline gives CDR1 SGHNT, CDR2 YYREEE (reference sequence). Trimming left V 7 bases short and J 0 bases short, with 11 bases between. The CDR3 totals 14 residues. CDR3 DNA sequence: TGTGCCAGCCGACAGGAACCCTCTGGAAACACCATATATTTT. Protein product: CASRQEPSGNTIYF.

CDR3 sequence reads: CASSLGLAGGPSTDTQYF. The CDR3, as DNA: TGTGCCAGCAGTCTGGGACTAGCGGGGGGGCCGAGCACAGATACGCAGTATTTT. J is TRBJ2-3 and V is TRBV11-2; 16 nucleotides match TRBD2. Losses at the gene ends were 6 bases for V and 0 bases for J; bases not matched to a gene: 6. This CDR3 has 18 amino acids. Per the germline V gene, CDR1 is SGHAT and CDR2 is FQNNGV.

This chain links TRBV18 with TRBJ1-4, with D unclear. This CDR3 is built from 13 residues. V shed 6 bases and J shed 2 bases, with 7 bases lying between them. Germline V gene data show CDR1 as KGHSH and CDR2 as LQKENI. The CDR3 region has the DNA TGTGCCAGCTCCCCTACGACTAATGAAAAACTGTTTTTT. Translating gives CASSPTTNEKLFF. The whole variable domain, filled in from reference TRBV18 and TRBJ1-4, reads NAGVMQNPRHLVRRRGQEARLRCSPMKGHSHVYWYRQLPEEGLKFMVYLQKENIIDESGMPKERFSAEFPKEGPSILRIQQVVRGDSAAYFCASSPTTNEKLFFGSGTQLSVL.

The chain carries TRBV11-3 and TRBJ2-3, with 13 bases matching TRBD2. Unmatched junction bases numbered 7, after V lost 5 bases and J lost 2 bases. Germline V lookup: CDR1 SGHNT, CDR2 YENEEA. The CDR3 contains 17 residues. The DNA for the CDR3 is TGTGCCAGCAGCCCCCGGACTAGCGGGGGTTACACAGATACGCAGTATTTT. Amino acids: CASSPRTSGGYTDTQYF.

The chain is built from TRBV6-1 and TRBJ2-1; 9 nucleotides align to TRBD1. The V segment lost 0 bases and the J segment 8 bases; nucleotides outside the gene matches: 8. Germline CDR1 is MNHNS and CDR2 is SASEGT. The CDR3 spans 16 residues. CDR3 nucleotides: TGTGCCAGCAGTGAAGCGGCGGGACAGGGTAGGGATGAGCAGTTCTTC. It specifies CASSEAAGQGRDEQFF.

This chain links TRBV2 with TRBJ1-2, with TRBD1 matching 9 bases. This CDR3 region has 14 residues. The ends lost 8 bases at V and 4 bases at J; junction bases unmatched: 8. Germline V lookup: CDR1 SNHLY, CDR2 FYNNEI. This CDR3 is CASLRQGVGYGYTF. In nucleotides, the CDR3 is TGTGCCAGCTTACGACAGGGGGTAGGCTATGGCTACACCTTC. The full variable domain, with the rest looked up from reference TRBV2 and TRBJ1-2, is EPEVTQTPSHQVTQMGQEVILRCVPISNHLYFYWYRQILGQKVEFLVSFYNNEISEKSEIFDDQFSVERPDGSNFTLKIRSTKLEDSAMYFCASLRQGVGYGYTFGSGTRLTVV.

This clone was counted between two and nine times. The chain combines TRBV19 with TRBJ1-2, with 8 bases aligning to TRBD1. The CDR3 covers 13 residues. Germline V gene data show CDR1 as LNHDA and CDR2 as SQIVND (reference sequence). V gave up 10 bases and J gave up 4 bases; unmatched junction bases: 8. The CDR3 sequence: CATSQGQAYGYTF. The DNA of the CDR3 is TGTGCCACAAGCCAGGGACAGGCCTATGGCTACACCTTC.